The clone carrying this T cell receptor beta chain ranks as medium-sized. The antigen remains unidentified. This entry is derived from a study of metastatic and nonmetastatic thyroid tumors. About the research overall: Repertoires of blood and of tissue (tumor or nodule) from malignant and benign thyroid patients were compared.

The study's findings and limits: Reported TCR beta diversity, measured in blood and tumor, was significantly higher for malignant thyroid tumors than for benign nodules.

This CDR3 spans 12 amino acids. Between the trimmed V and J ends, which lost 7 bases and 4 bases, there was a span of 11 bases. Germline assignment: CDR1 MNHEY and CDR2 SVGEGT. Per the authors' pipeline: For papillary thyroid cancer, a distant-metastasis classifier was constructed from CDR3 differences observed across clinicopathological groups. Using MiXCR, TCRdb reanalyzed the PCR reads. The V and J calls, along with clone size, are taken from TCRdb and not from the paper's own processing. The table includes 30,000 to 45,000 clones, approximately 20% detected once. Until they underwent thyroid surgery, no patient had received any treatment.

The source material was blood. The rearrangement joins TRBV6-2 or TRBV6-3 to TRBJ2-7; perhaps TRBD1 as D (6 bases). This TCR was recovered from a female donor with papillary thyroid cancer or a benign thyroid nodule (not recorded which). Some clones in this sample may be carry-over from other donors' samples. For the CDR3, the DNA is TGTGCCAGCAAACACCAGGGGTACGAGCAGTACTTC. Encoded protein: CASKHQGYEQYF.